This entry lists 21 T cell receptor beta chains sequenced from one sample in a study of blood T cells in healthy people across ages. For the second PCR, which ran for about 7 to 11 cycles, a sample-barcoded 5' primer and a J-beta primer mix were used. TCRdb redid the calling of the 5' RACE reads with MiXCR, one entry per CDR3 protein. The repertoire holds about 640,000 distinct CDR3 sequences, under 65% seen once, with 30% to 45% in the top ten. The sequencing sample was made of blood. These receptors were obtained from a man aged 60 to 75 in good health.

Written as DNA, the CDR3 is TGTGCCAGTAGTTACTCGGGCATTCAGTACTTC. Its translation: CASSYSGIQYF. V and J are TRBV19 and TRBJ2-4, with D unclear. The ends were cut back, 5 bases at V and 9 bases at J, with 8 bases in the middle. This CDR3 has 11 residues. From germline, CDR1 is LNHDA and CDR2 SQIVND (reference sequence).

This clonotype showed up many times. The chain carries TRBV5-1 and TRBJ2-3; 10 bases agree with TRBD2. Germline lookup yields CDR1 SGHRS and CDR2 YFSETQ. The CDR3 runs to 16 residues. V shed 3 bases, J shed 4 bases, and the junction held 8 bases outside the gene matches. The CDR3 sequence is CASSSLAGTTADTQYF. The CDR3 nucleotides read TGCGCCAGCAGCTCACTAGCGGGGACGACTGCAGATACGCAGTATTTT.

The V call is TRBV27, the J call TRBJ1-4; D is unresolved. Germline CDR1 is MNHEY and CDR2 is SMNVEV (reference sequence). Trimming left V 6 bases short and J 8 bases short, with 13 bases between. This CDR3 comprises 13 residues. The CDR3 nucleotides read TGTGCCAGCAGCCTTCGAACTGGGGAAAAACTGTTTTTT. Amino acid sequence: CASSLRTGEKLFF.

This CDR3 reads CASSLRTSGGADTQYF. DNA of the CDR3: TGTGCCAGCAGCTTAAGGACTAGCGGGGGGGCGGATACGCAGTATTTT. The chain has TRBV11-2 and TRBJ2-3; 15 positions agree with TRBD2. Per germline, CDR1 SGHAT and CDR2 FQNNGV. With V trimmed by 2 bases and J by 6 bases, 3 bases remained unmatched. This CDR3 comprises 16 residues.

V gene TRBV27 combines with J gene TRBJ1-1; possibly TRBD1 for D (6 bases). In germline, CDR1 is MNHEY, CDR2 SMNVEV (reference sequence). V gave up 7 bases and J gave up 0 bases, with 27 bases separating them. CDR3 length equals 19 residues. Here the CDR3 reads CASTPSAWAGDGMNTEAFF. CDR3 nucleotide sequence: TGTGCCAGCACCCCTTCGGCCTGGGCAGGGGATGGGATGAACACTGAAGCTTTCTTT.

J is TRBJ1-2 and V is TRBV6-6; 9 nucleotides match TRBD1. The germline gives CDR1 MNHNY, CDR2 SVGAGI (reference sequence). The CDR3 has 14 residues. After removal of 5 bases from V and 5 bases from J, the junction contained 6 bases not matched to a gene. This CDR3 is CASSGTGSGYGYTF. The CDR3 DNA reads TGTGCCAGCAGTGGGACAGGGAGTGGGTATGGCTACACCTTC.

This clonotype was found a few times. The J gene is TRBJ2-5, the V gene TRBV12-3 or TRBV12-4; no reliable D call. The CDR3 runs 15 residues. V was trimmed by 0 bases and J by 2 bases, leaving 10 bases between them. This chain's CDR3 is CASSLALSAQETQYF. CDR3 coding DNA: TGTGCCAGCAGTTTAGCGCTGTCAGCTCAAGAGACCCAGTACTTC.

The CDR3 region has the DNA TGCGCCAGCACGGACAGGGGTGATGGCTACACCTTC. Amino acids: CASTDRGDGYTF. The chain is built from TRBV10-2 and TRBJ1-2; 9 nucleotides agree with TRBD1. CDR3 length equals 12 residues. CDR1 and CDR2 from the germline V gene are WSHSY and SAAADI. The ends lost 7 bases at V and 6 bases at J; junction bases unmatched: 3.

This chain uses TRBV20-1 with TRBJ1-5; D call uncertain. The CDR3 consists of 15 residues. V was clipped by 5 bases and J by 2 bases, with 16 bases between them. Germline V lookup: CDR1 DFQATT, CDR2 SNEGSKA (reference sequence). This CDR3 is CSAGKGGVGNQPQHF. CDR3 bases: TGCAGTGCTGGGAAGGGCGGAGTCGGCAATCAGCCCCAGCATTTT.

This clonotype was picked up a small number of times. The chain uses TRBV10-3 and TRBJ2-5; D remains unclear. The CDR3 runs 14 residues. With 2 bases removed from V and 4 bases from J, the gap between germline ends came to 11 bases. From germline, CDR1 is ENHRY and CDR2 SYGVKD. The CDR3 region has the DNA TGTGCCATCAGTGAGCTAGGACCTCGAGAGACCCAGTACTTC. This encodes CAISELGPRETQYF.

This sequence joins TRBV6-6 and TRBJ1-1; D ambiguous. V lost 2 bases and J lost 3, with 16 bases in between. Germline-derived CDR1 and CDR2 are MNHNY and SVGAGI (reference sequence). The CDR3 is 16 amino acids. The CDR3 loop reads CASSYGIGIGDTEAFF. The CDR3 coding sequence is TGTGCCAGCAGTTACGGGATTGGGATCGGGGACACTGAAGCTTTCTTT.

The chain links TRBV4-2 to TRBJ2-5; D not certain. V lost 0 bases, J lost 5 bases, and 16 bases lay in between. Germline assignment: CDR1 LGHNA and CDR2 YNFKEQ. The CDR3 is made up of 16 amino acids. In nucleotides, the CDR3 is TGTGCCAGCAGCCAAGAAGGCGGCAGGCCGCGGGAGACCCAGTACTTC. This gives the protein CASSQEGGRPRETQYF.

The rearrangement joins TRBV6-6 to TRBJ2-7; TRBD1 aligns across 9 bases. In germline, CDR1 is MNHNY, CDR2 SVGAGI (reference sequence). V was pared by 0 bases and J by 4 bases, with 4 bases of the junction left unmatched. This CDR3 is 15 amino acids long. The CDR3 reads CASSYSTGGKYEQYF. The CDR3 coding sequence is TGTGCCAGCAGTTACTCGACAGGGGGAAAGTACGAGCAGTACTTC.

CDR3 DNA sequence: TGTGCCAGCAGCCGGGACAGAGCGAAATATACGCAGTATTTT. Protein product: CASSRDRAKYTQYF. V usage is TRBV6-5 and J usage is TRBJ2-3, with 7 bases identical to TRBD1. From germline, CDR1 is MNHEY and CDR2 SVGAGI. There are 14 residues in the CDR3. V lost 6 bases, J lost 7 bases, and 10 bases stayed unmatched.

The J gene is TRBJ2-7, the V gene TRBV5-1; D possibly matches TRBD1 or TRBD2 (5 bases each). This CDR3 spans 14 amino acids. Looked up from germline, CDR1 is SGHRS and CDR2 is YFSETQ. V gave up 3 bases and J gave up 5 bases, with 15 bases separating them. The CDR3 nucleotides read TGCGCCAGCAGCTCCGGGACGGCGGAGGACGAGCAGTACTTC. It yields the protein CASSSGTAEDEQYF. Full variable domain (remainder filled in from reference TRBV5-1 and TRBJ2-7): KAGVTQTPRYLIKTRGQQVTLSCSPISGHRSVSWYQQTPGQGLQFLFEYFSETQRNKGNFPGRFSGRQFSNSRSEMNVSTLELGDSALYLCASSSGTAEDEQYFGPGTRLTVT.

This chain connects TRBV24-1 to TRBJ2-3; 7 bases are a match to TRBD1. V shed 5 bases and J 5 bases; nucleotides not matched to a gene: 12. Per germline, CDR1 KGHDR and CDR2 SFDVKD. CDR3 size: 16 residues. Here the CDR3 reads CATSAPGQARRDTQYF. The CDR3 nucleotides read TGTGCCACCAGTGCCCCCGGACAGGCCCGACGAGATACGCAGTATTTT.

V and J are TRBV20-1 and TRBJ2-5, with D possibly being TRBD2 (6 bases). With the DNA end fitting TRBJ2-7 better, the J assignment may be wrong. The CDR3 is made up of 14 amino acids. CDR1 DFQATT and CDR2 SNEGSKA come from the germline V gene (reference sequence). CDR3 sequence: CSASAGSMACEQYF. The CDR3 bases are TGCAGTGCTAGCGCGGGATCAATGGCTTGCGAGCAGTACTTC.

CDR3 protein: CSVAPGTLPNTEAFF. As DNA, the CDR3 is TGCAGCGTTGCGCCCGGGACGCTTCCGAACACTGAAGCTTTCTTT. This sequence joins TRBV29-1 and TRBJ1-1; possibly TRBD1 for D (5 bases). Germline-derived CDR1 and CDR2 are SQVTM and ANQGSEA. Trimming stripped 4 bases from V and 1 base from J, with 16 bases between. CDR3 size: 15 residues. Full variable domain (outside the CDR3, taken from reference TRBV29-1 and TRBJ1-1): SAVISQKPSRDICQRGTSLTIQCQVDSQVTMMFWYRQQPGQSLTLIATANQGSEATYESGFVIDKFPISRPNLTFSTLTVSNMSPEDSSIYLCSVAPGTLPNTEAFFGQGTRLTVV.

The genes are TRBV12-3 or TRBV12-4 and TRBJ2-1, with 13 bases fitting TRBD2. The junction had 1 base not matched to a gene; V was cut back by 8 bases and J by 9 bases. The CDR3 spans 12 residues. The CDR3 region has the DNA TGTGCCAGCGGACTAGCGGGGGCTGAGCAGTTCTTC. Translating gives CASGLAGAEQFF.

The J gene is TRBJ2-1, the V gene TRBV18, with D possibly being TRBD1 (8 bases). CDR3 length equals 16 residues. Germline values: CDR1 KGHSH, CDR2 LQKENI. V lost 0 bases to trimming and J lost 4 bases, with 13 bases between them. The CDR3 DNA follows: TGTGCCAGCTCACCACCGCAGCGGGACAGGTACAATGAGCAGTTCTTC. Its protein is CASSPPQRDRYNEQFF.

This chain joins TRBV6-5 and TRBJ1-2, with 10 nucleotides matching TRBD1. The CDR3 runs 15 residues. V gave up 5 bases and J gave up 4 bases; unmatched junction bases: 7. Germline V gene lookup returns CDR1 MNHEY and CDR2 SVGAGI. CDR3 sequence (DNA): TGTGCCAGCAGTAACGGACAGGGGGGGAGCTATGGCTACACCTTC. Translated: CASSNGQGGSYGYTF.